This T cell receptor (beta chain) comes out of a study of blood T cell repertoires in COVID-19. Only in-frame clones appear in the TCRdb table, and some are missing; sequencing was by immunoSEQ multiplex PCR. The table records around 97,000 clones, less than 90% of them present only once. V was clipped by 10 bases and J by 3 bases; unmatched bases: 5. The V gene's germline CDR1 is ENHRY and CDR2 SYGVKD. This CDR3 has 13 amino acids. The V call is TRBV10-3, the J call TRBJ1-5; 8 nucleotides line up with TRBD1. The clonotype comes from a human donor in a cohort sampled during active COVID-19. The sample comprised peripheral blood. The CDR3 coding sequence is TGTGCCACCCGGACAGGGCTCAATCAGCCCCAGCATTTT. Protein sequence: CATRTGLNQPQHF.